One sample yielded the 27 T cell receptor beta chains listed below, sequenced in a study of blood T cell repertoires in COVID-19. Profiled with immunoSEQ multiplex PCR; TCRdb holds only in-frame clones, not every one. This sample has roughly 35,000 clones, with about 84% found just once. The sequencing input was peripheral blood. These receptors all stem from an elderly man with active or convalescent COVID-19.

The chain carries TRBV6-7 and TRBJ2-1, with TRBD2 matching 12 bases. TRBV6-7 is treated as an ORF (open reading frame) with a function not yet certain. Trimming at V came to 3 bases and at J to 1 base, leaving 7 bases not matched to a gene. The CDR3 is made up of 18 amino acids. DNA for the CDR3: TGTGCCAGCAGTTATCAGCTAGCGGGGGGGCTGTCCTACAATGAGCAGTTCTTC. Translation: CASSYQLAGGLSYNEQFF.

The chain recombines TRBV4-1 with TRBJ2-1, with D unclear. Trimming cost V 0 bases and J 4 bases, with 16 bases left between them. Germline CDR1 is MGHRA and CDR2 is YSYEKL. This CDR3 spans 17 amino acids. The CDR3 region is CASSQDLMVAGYNEQFF. The CDR3 nucleotides read TGCGCCAGCAGCCAAGATCTAATGGTAGCCGGGTACAATGAGCAGTTCTTC.

The rearrangement joins TRBV12-5 to TRBJ2-7, with 7 bases that match TRBD1. The germline gives CDR1 LGHNT, CDR2 FRNRAP. This CDR3 comprises 15 residues. V gave up 1 base and J gave up 5 bases; unmatched junction bases: 8. CDR3 DNA sequence: TGTGCTAGTGGTTTGGGGCAGGGGGAATTCGACGAGCAGTACTTC. Encoded protein: CASGLGQGEFDEQYF.

The J gene is TRBJ2-5, the V gene TRBV19; the match to TRBD1 covers 7 bases. The CDR3 covers 14 residues. Germline V gene sequence: CDR1 LNHDA, CDR2 SQIVND (reference sequence). The trim removed 8 bases at V and 1 base at J, leaving 7 bases unmatched. The CDR3 protein is CASGDSPPQETQYF. For the CDR3, the DNA is TGTGCCAGTGGGGACAGTCCTCCCCAAGAGACCCAGTACTTC.

This clone was picked up a small number of times. The V and J genes are TRBV6-6 and TRBJ2-2, with TRBD2 identical over 7 bases. V lost 6 bases to trimming and J lost 2 bases; unmatched junction nucleotides: 3. The germline V gene has CDR1 MNHNY and CDR2 SVGAGI (reference sequence). The CDR3 spans 14 residues. CDR3 protein: CASRPSGNTGELFF. The CDR3 DNA sequence: TGTGCCAGCAGACCTAGCGGAAACACCGGGGAGCTGTTTTTT.

This chain connects TRBV6-5 to TRBJ1-1; 8 bases agree with TRBD1. V was clipped by 6 bases and J by 4 bases; unmatched bases: 10. The germline CDR1 and CDR2 sequences are MNHEY and SVGAGI. The CDR3 runs 15 residues. The CDR3 DNA reads TGTGCCAGCAGAGGACAGGGCTGGGGGGGCACTGAAGCTTTCTTT. This sequence encodes CASRGQGWGGTEAFF.

The V gene is TRBV5-1, the J gene TRBJ2-1; weak D call: TRBD1 (6 bases). V gave up 0 bases and J gave up 3 bases, with 13 bases separating them. Germline V gene lookup returns CDR1 SGHRS and CDR2 YFSETQ. CDR3 size: 16 residues. CDR3 sequence reads: CASSLEPGQVYNEQFF. CDR3 DNA sequence: TGCGCCAGCAGCTTGGAACCGGGACAAGTCTACAATGAGCAGTTCTTC.

The chain has TRBV15 and TRBJ1-2, with D possibly matching TRBD1 (6 bases). Germline-derived CDR1 and CDR2 are LNHNV and YYDKDF (reference sequence). This CDR3 is built from 15 residues. V dropped 0 bases and J dropped 6 bases, with 14 bases sitting between them. DNA for the CDR3: TGTGCCACCAGCAGAGATTTGACAGGCCGGAATGGCTACACCTTC. Translating gives CATSRDLTGRNGYTF.

The genes are TRBV9 and TRBJ1-1, with TRBD1 matching over 7 bases. CDR1 is SGDLS and CDR2 is YYNGEE in the germline V gene. The V and J ends lost 3 bases and 3 bases, in that order; junction bases with no gene match: 5. The CDR3 is made up of 14 amino acids. The CDR3 is CASSGHRGHTEAFF. CDR3 bases: TGTGCCAGCAGCGGACACAGGGGACACACTGAAGCTTTCTTT.

This clone showed up just a few times. CDR3 in amino acids: CASSPRLGLGYEQYF. In nucleotides, the CDR3 is TGTGCCAGCAGTCCACGCCTGGGCCTCGGCTACGAGCAGTACTTC. V is TRBV7-2 and J is TRBJ2-7; D is uncertain. This CDR3 has 15 residues. V lost 6 bases to trimming and J lost 3 bases, with 18 bases between them. Germline values: CDR1 SGHTA, CDR2 FQGNSA.

This chain joins TRBV7-2 and TRBJ2-1; 8 bases line up with TRBD2. In germline, CDR1 is SGHTA, CDR2 FQGNSA. V dropped 7 bases and J dropped 2; count of bases not matched to a gene: 7. This CDR3 contains 15 residues. The CDR3 region has the DNA TGTGCCAGCACCTCTCAAGCGGGAGCCTACAATGAGCAGTTCTTC. Translating it yields CASTSQAGAYNEQFF.

A word on this clone: At one of its ends the junction is not consistent with the germline gene, which may arise from a read error. The chain joins TRBV2 to TRBJ2-7; maybe TRBD2 (5 bases). Germline CDR1 SNHLY, CDR2 FYNNEI. CDR3 length: 9 amino acids. CDR3 loop: CASDPEGHF. CDR3 nucleotide sequence: TGTGCCAGCGACCCCGAGGGTCACTTC.

The J gene is TRBJ1-2, the V gene TRBV19, with TRBD1 as a possible D gene (6 bases). The CDR3 extends over 13 amino acids. Germline-derived CDR1 and CDR2 are LNHDA and SQIVND (reference sequence). The V end was cut by 7 bases, the J end by 4 bases, with 13 bases between. CDR3 region: CASTLRDTYGYTF. CDR3 coding DNA: TGTGCCAGTACCCTACGGGACACCTATGGCTACACCTTC.

This chain links TRBV7-2 with TRBJ1-3, with D possibly matching TRBD1 (5 bases). CDR3 size: 17 residues. V was shortened by 1 base and J by 0 bases, with 13 bases between the two germline ends. CDR1 and CDR2 from the germline V gene are SGHTA and FQGNSA. The chain's CDR3 is CASSLGQGITSGNTIYF. In DNA form, the CDR3 reads TGTGCCAGCAGCTTAGGGCAGGGAATAACCTCTGGAAACACCATATATTTT. The whole variable domain, remainder taken from reference TRBV7-2 and TRBJ1-3, is GAGVSQSPSNKVTEKGKDVELRCDPISGHTALYWYRQSLGQGLEFLIYFQGNSAPDKSGLPSDRFSAERTGGSVSTLTIQRTQQEDSAVYLCASSLGQGITSGNTIYFGEGSWLTVV.

The V call is TRBV30, the J call TRBJ1-3; D remains ambiguous. Germline CDR1 reads GTSNPN; CDR2 reads SVGIG (reference sequence). Trimming took 2 bases from V and 0 from J, leaving 8 bases between them. The CDR3 spans 14 residues. The CDR3 DNA follows: TGTGCCTGGAGTTTGGGGAGCTCTGGAAACACCATATATTTT. It translates to CAWSLGSSGNTIYF.

This clone was observed a handful of times. The rearrangement links TRBV5-6 to TRBJ2-4, with 8 bases identical to TRBD1. The V and J ends lost 4 bases and 9 bases, in that order; junction bases with no gene match: 9. The CDR3 contains 14 residues. In germline, CDR1 is SGHDT, CDR2 YYEEEE. The DNA for the CDR3 is TGTGCCAGCAGCCTACCCGGTGGACAGGGCATTCAGTACTTC. This sequence encodes CASSLPGGQGIQYF.

The CDR3 spells CASSPGSGFREQYF. The CDR3 DNA reads as TGTGCCAGCTCACCGGGCAGCGGATTCCGGGAGCAGTACTTC. V usage is TRBV18 and J usage is TRBJ2-7, with D tentatively TRBD2 (5 bases). V lost 3 bases and J 7 bases, leaving 16 bases between the germline ends. The CDR3 length is 14 residues. Germline V CDR1 and CDR2: KGHSH, LQKENI.

V and J are TRBV5-4 and TRBJ1-1; D is ambiguous. CDR3 size: 16 residues. Germline V gene data show CDR1 as SGHNT and CDR2 as YYREEE (reference sequence). Trimming cost V 4 bases and J 0 bases, with 16 bases left between them. CDR3 loop: CASSPLGDGMNTEAFF. CDR3 coding DNA: TGTGCCAGCAGCCCTCTGGGCGACGGAATGAACACTGAAGCTTTCTTT.

The V and J genes are TRBV10-3 and TRBJ2-7; possibly TRBD2 for D (5 bases). V lost 2 bases, J lost 1 base, and 9 bases lay in between. The V gene's germline CDR1 is ENHRY and CDR2 SYGVKD. CDR3 length: 14 residues. CDR3 sequence (DNA): TGTGCCATCAGTGAGGGACTTATGTCCTACGAGCAGTACTTC. Encoded protein: CAISEGLMSYEQYF.

The chain couples TRBV7-2 to TRBJ1-1, with D perhaps matching TRBD1 (5 bases). Per the germline V gene, CDR1 is SGHTA and CDR2 is FQGNSA. V lost 3 bases, J lost 1 base, and 15 bases lay in between. The CDR3 covers 16 residues. The CDR3 is CASSLSRVRQNTEAFF. The CDR3 nucleotides read TGTGCCAGCAGCTTGAGCAGGGTCCGACAGAACACTGAAGCTTTCTTT.

This chain joins TRBV4-1 and TRBJ2-7; D might be TRBD2 (7 bases). Germline values: CDR1 MGHRA, CDR2 YSYEKL. The V gene lost 4 bases and the J gene lost 4 bases, with 20 bases spanning the gap. The length of the CDR3 is 16 residues. This chain's CDR3 is CASSPSRGAQNYEQYF. For the CDR3, the DNA is TGCGCCAGCAGCCCCAGCCGGGGGGCCCAAAATTACGAGCAGTACTTC.

The chain links TRBV5-1 to TRBJ2-7; 9 bases are a match to TRBD1. The ends lost 4 bases at V and 3 bases at J; junction bases unmatched: 8. The CDR3 extends over 15 amino acids. Germline V gene sequence: CDR1 SGHRS, CDR2 YFSETQ. CDR3 loop: CASSDGTGFGYEQYF. The CDR3 nucleotides are TGCGCCAGCAGCGACGGGACAGGGTTCGGCTACGAGCAGTACTTC.

The chain has TRBV6-2 or TRBV6-3 and TRBJ1-1; 9 nucleotides align to TRBD1. The ends lost 5 bases at V and 5 bases at J; junction bases unmatched: 9. Looked up from germline, CDR1 is MNHEY and CDR2 is SVGEGT. This CDR3 comprises 15 residues. The CDR3 DNA reads TGTGCCAGCAGTCTTATCGGACAGGGGTCAACTGAAGCTTTCTTT. This encodes CASSLIGQGSTEAFF.

This clone was counted between two and nine times. This chain joins TRBV10-1 and TRBJ2-5; TRBD2 matches at 14 bases. This CDR3 is 15 amino acids long. V lost 6 bases to trimming and J lost 2 bases; unmatched junction nucleotides: 2. CDR1 is WNHNN, CDR2 SYGVQD, per germline (reference sequence). The CDR3: CASSRLAGGQETQYF. DNA for the CDR3: TGCGCCAGCAGCCGACTAGCGGGAGGGCAAGAGACCCAGTACTTC.

The rearrangement links TRBV4-3 to TRBJ1-1, with D possibly being TRBD1 (5 bases). The CDR3 consists of 14 residues. The germline V gene encodes CDR1 LGHNA and CDR2 YSLEER. V was shortened by 4 bases and J by 0 bases, with 9 bases between the two germline ends. CDR3 bases: TGCGCCAGCAGCCTGGGGGGGATGAACACTGAAGCTTTCTTT. This gives the protein CASSLGGMNTEAFF.

J is TRBJ1-1 and V is TRBV5-1; D is possibly TRBD1 (6 bases). The CDR3 is 15 residues long. Germline V CDR1 and CDR2: SGHRS, YFSETQ. V was trimmed by 4 bases and J by 1 base, leaving 14 bases between them. CDR3 sequence reads: CASSRLPGANTEAFF. The DNA for the CDR3 is TGCGCCAGCAGCCGTCTCCCAGGGGCGAACACTGAAGCTTTCTTT.

The chain combines TRBV9 with TRBJ2-3; TRBD2 aligns across 7 bases. Trimming took 0 bases from V and 3 from J; bases not matched to a gene: 4. Germline V gene data show CDR1 as SGDLS and CDR2 as YYNGEE. The length of the CDR3 is 15 residues. The CDR3 nucleotides read TGTGCCAGCAGCGTAGGGACTAGTTCAACAGATACGCAGTATTTT. Encoded protein: CASSVGTSSTDTQYF.